This TCR beta chain was documented in a study of post-analysis software for immune sequencing data (dated by TCRdb to about 2015). For the wider study: The recorded disease courses included relapsing-remitting, secondary progressive and progressive-relapsing multiple sclerosis, and some patients had no subtype annotation. The patient repertoires were compared against approximately eleven previously published healthy control repertoires obtained from donors aged 6 to 25 years. A subset of samples was prepared in parallel using single-end sample barcoding, then pooled and co-amplified after Illumina adapter ligation. The full study reports these points: Significantly lower normalized Chao1 diversity was found in multiple sclerosis patients than in controls, suggesting substantial peripheral T-cell clonal expansion. When samples were clustered directly using the F measure, samples prepared in the same batch co-clustered strongly, which prompted a batch-effect correction. Significantly higher frequencies in patients than in controls were found for about five TRBV segments, including TRBV5-6, TRBV5-1 and TRBV20-1. The control group was slightly older than the multiple sclerosis patient group.

This clonotype was observed a few times. Which antigen it targets is not known. Base qualities are not provided; no much larger clone lies one nucleotide away. Its CDR3 holds 15 amino acids, cysteine through phenylalanine. The read is trimmed to its CDR3 DNA, 45 bases read in frame from base 1. Relative to germline, V is 5 bases shorter and J is 1 base shorter, with 14 bases between their ends. The germline V gene (reference sequence) specifies WNHNN as CDR1 and SYGVQD as CDR2. The library came from PCR. TCRdb shows the sequencer as Illumina HiSeq 2500. Unique molecular identifiers were incorporated into TCR beta cDNA libraries to reduce PCR and sequencing biases. Per 1 to 10 million input T cells, approximately 500,000 cDNA molecules were obtained, such that each molecule approximated one T cell. The patient libraries were prepared and sequenced using the same protocol as the earlier healthy control dataset. Samples belonging to the same batch were prepared together, multiplexed and sequenced on a shared HiSeq lane. Per the original workflow: Raw barcoded reads were processed with MIGEC, and single-read molecular identifier groups were discarded before consensus assembly and CDR3 extraction. VDJtools was used for post-analysis of the clonotype tables, and diversity was normalized by down-sampling every dataset to the size of the smallest sample. Repertoire overlap clustering matched CDR3 amino acid but not nucleotide sequences to correct batch-related cross-sample contamination. Through fastp at Q25 and MiXCR, TCRdb rebuilt clones from the public reads, retaining in-frame beta chains. For every CDR3 protein sequence, its rows merge into one entry that carries the most common genes and DNA. The V and J calls come from TCRdb's annotation, not from the publication. The sample yields roughly 800,000 distinct CDR3 sequences; 30% were counted once. More than 0.55% of the sample is taken by the ten largest.

To demonstrate the VDJtools post-analysis software, the study profiled TCR beta repertoires from the peripheral blood of about a dozen young patients with multiple sclerosis. Multiple sclerosis patients were children and adolescents aged about 6 to 15 years. Sequencing was done on a sample of blood. Rearrangement joined TRBV10-1 to TRBJ2-5, with TRBD1 tentatively as D gene (5 bases match). The receptor's source is a girl aged 5-17 years with multiple sclerosis. The bases read TGCGCCAGCAGTAGGGGCGTAGTCGGCCAAGAGACCCAGTACTTC. Protein translation: CASSRGVVGQETQYF.